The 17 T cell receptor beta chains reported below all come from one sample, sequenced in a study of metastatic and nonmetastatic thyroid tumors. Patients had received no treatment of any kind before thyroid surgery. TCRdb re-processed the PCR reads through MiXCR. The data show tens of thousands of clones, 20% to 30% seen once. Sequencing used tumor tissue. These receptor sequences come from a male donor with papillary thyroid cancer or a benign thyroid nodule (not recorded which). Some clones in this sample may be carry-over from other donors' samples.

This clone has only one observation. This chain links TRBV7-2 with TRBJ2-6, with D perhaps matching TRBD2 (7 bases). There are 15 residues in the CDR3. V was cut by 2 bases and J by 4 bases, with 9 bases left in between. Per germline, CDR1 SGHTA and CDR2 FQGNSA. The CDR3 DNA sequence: TGTGCCAGCAGCTTAAGGGGGGGGGGGGCCAACGTCCTGACTTTC. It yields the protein CASSLRGGGANVLTF.

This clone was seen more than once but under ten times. The CDR3 coding sequence is TGTGCCAGCAGTTCAGGACAGGAGAATTCACCCCTCCACTTT. It is translated as CASSSGQENSPLHF. The chain has TRBV6-1 and TRBJ1-6; 7 nucleotides agree with TRBD1. Trimming took 5 bases from V and 7 from J; bases not matched to a gene: 5. The V gene's germline CDR1 is MNHNS and CDR2 SASEGT. The CDR3 contains 14 residues.

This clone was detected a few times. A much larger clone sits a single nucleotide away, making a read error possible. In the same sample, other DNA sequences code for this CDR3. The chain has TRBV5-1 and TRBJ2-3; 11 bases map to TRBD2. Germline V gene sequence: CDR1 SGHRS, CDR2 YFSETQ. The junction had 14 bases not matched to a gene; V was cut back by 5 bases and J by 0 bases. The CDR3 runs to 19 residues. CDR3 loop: CASSSLPGTSGSSTDTQYF. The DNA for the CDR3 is TGCGCCAGCAGTTCCCTACCGGGGACTAGCGGTTCTAGCACAGATACGCAGTATTTT.

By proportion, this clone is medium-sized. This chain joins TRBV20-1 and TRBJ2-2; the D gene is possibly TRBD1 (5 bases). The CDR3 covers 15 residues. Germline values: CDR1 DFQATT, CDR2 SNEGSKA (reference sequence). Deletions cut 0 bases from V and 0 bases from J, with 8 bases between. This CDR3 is CSARETVANTGELFF. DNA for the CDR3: TGCAGTGCTAGAGAGACAGTCGCGAACACCGGGGAGCTGTTTTTT.

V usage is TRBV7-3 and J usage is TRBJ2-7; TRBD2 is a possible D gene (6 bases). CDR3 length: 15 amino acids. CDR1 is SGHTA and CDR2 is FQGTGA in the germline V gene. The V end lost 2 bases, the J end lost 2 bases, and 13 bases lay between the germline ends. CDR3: CASSLSGDITYEQYF. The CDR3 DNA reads TGTGCCAGCAGCTTATCGGGAGACATAACCTACGAGCAGTACTTC.

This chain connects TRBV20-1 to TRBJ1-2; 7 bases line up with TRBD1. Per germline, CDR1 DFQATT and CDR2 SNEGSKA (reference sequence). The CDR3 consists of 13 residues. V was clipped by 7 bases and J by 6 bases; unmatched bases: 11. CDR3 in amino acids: CSGITDRADGYTF. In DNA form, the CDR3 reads TGCAGTGGAATCACCGACAGGGCGGATGGCTACACCTTC.

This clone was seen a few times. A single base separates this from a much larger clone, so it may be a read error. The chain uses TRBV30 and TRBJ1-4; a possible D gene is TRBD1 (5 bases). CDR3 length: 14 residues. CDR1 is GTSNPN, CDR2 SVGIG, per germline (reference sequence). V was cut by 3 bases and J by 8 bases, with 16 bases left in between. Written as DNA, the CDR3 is TGTGCCTGGAGCTATTGGGGCATGAAAGAAAAACTGTTTTTT. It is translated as CAWSYWGMKEKLFF.

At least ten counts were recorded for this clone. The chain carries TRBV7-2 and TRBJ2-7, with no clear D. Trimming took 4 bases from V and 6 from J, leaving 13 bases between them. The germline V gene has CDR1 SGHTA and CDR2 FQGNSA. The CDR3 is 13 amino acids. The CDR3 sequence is CASSSVGSGEQYF. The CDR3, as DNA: TGTGCCAGCAGCTCAGTGGGGTCGGGCGAGCAGTACTTC.

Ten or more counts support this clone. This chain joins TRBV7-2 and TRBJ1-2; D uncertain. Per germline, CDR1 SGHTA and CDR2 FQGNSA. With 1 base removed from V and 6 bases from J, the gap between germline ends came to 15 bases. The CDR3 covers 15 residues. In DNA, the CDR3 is TGTGCCAGCAGCTTAGAGGAGCGACCAGTGGATGGCTACACCTTC. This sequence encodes CASSLEERPVDGYTF.

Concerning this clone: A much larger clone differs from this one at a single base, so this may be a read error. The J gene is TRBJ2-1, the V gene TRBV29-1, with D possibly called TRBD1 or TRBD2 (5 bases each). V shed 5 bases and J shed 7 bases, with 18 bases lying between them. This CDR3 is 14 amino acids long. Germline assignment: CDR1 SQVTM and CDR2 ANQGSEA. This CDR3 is CSVSVTQRGNEQFF. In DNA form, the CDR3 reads TGCAGCGTTAGCGTGACCCAGAGGGGTAATGAGCAGTTCTTC.

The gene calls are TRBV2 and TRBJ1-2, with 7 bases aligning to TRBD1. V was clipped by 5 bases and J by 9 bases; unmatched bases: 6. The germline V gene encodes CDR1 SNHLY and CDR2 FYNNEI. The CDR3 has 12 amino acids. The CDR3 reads CASSWTGSCYTF. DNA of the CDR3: TGTGCCAGCAGTTGGACAGGTTCTTGCTACACCTTC.

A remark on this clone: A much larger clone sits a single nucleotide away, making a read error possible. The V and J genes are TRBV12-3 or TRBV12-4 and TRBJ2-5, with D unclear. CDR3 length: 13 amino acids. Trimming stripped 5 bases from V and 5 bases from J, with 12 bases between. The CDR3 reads CASSLNRTETQYF. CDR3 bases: TGTGCCAGCAGTCTGAACCGGACGGAGACCCAGTACTTC.

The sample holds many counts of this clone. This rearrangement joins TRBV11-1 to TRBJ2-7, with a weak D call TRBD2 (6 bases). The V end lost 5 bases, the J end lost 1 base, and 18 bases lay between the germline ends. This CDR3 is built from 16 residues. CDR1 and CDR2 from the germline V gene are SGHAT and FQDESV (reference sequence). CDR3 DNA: TGTGCCAGCAGCCCCCTGGGAGCGGGCCAATCCTACGAGCAGTACTTC. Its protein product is CASSPLGAGQSYEQYF.

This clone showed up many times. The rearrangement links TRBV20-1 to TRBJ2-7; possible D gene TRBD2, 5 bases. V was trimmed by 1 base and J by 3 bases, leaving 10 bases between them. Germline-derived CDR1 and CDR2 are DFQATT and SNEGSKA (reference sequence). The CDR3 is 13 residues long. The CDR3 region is CSARGTADYEQYF. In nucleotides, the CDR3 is TGCAGTGCTAGAGGCACAGCGGACTACGAGCAGTACTTC.

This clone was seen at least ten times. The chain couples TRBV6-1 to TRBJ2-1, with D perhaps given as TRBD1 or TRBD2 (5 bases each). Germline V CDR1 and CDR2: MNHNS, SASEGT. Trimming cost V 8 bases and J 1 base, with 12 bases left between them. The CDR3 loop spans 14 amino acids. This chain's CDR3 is CASYRGVSYNEQFF. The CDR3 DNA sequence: TGTGCCAGCTATCGGGGCGTATCCTACAATGAGCAGTTCTTC.

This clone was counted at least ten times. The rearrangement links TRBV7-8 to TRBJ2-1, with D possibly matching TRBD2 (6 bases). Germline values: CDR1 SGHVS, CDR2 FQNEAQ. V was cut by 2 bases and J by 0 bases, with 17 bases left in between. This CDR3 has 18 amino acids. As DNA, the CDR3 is TGTGCCAGCAGCTTATCACCTAGCGATATCTTCTCCTACAATGAGCAGTTCTTC. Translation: CASSLSPSDIFSYNEQFF.

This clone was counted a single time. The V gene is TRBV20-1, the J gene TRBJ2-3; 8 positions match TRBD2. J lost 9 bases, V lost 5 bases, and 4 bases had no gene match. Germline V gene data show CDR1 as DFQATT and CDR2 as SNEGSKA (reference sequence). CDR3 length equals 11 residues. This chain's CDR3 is CSAGLAETQYF. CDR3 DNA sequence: TGCAGTGCTGGACTAGCCGAAACGCAGTATTTT.